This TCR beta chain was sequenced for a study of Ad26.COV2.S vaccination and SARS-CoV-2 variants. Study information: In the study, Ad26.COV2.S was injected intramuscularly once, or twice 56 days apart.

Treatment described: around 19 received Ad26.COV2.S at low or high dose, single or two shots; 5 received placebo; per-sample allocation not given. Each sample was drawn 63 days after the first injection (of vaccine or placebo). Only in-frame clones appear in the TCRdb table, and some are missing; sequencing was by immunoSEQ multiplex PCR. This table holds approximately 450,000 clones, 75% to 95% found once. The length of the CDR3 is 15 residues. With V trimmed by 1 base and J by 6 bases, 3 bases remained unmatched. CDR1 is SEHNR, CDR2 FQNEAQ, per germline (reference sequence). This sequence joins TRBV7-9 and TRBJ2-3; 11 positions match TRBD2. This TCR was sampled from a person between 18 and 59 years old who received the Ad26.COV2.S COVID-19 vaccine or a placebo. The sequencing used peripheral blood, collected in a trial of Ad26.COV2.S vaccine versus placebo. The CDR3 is CASSLELAGADTQYF. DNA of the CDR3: TGTGCCAGCAGCTTAGAACTAGCGGGAGCCGATACGCAGTATTTT.